The rows below give T cell receptor beta chains drawn from one sample of a study of shared clonotypes between healthy human individuals. Sequenced by immunoSEQ multiplex PCR; TCRdb stores in-frame clones only, minus some. Of some 2.4 million clones listed, over 85% are singletons. Material for sequencing was naive CD4+ T cells from PBMCs. The receptors were gathered from a young man in good health. Some clones in this sample may be carry-over from other donors' samples. The CDR3 runs from the conserved cysteine through the conserved F or W. D genes are given only for firm matches. Rows give clone size only sometimes, using once, few, many, or a class for an expanded clone.

>TRBV28|TRBD1|TRBJ1-1|-
CARNQGAVSTEAFF
TGTGCCAGGAATCAGGGGGCTGTGAGTACTGAAGCTTTCTTT
>TRBV7-3|-|TRBJ2-3|-
CASTQSGSSTDTQYF
TGTGCCAGCACCCAGTCGGGGTCAAGCACAGATACGCAGTATTTT
>TRBV18|-|TRBJ2-3|-
CASSRGVEDTQYF
TGTGCCAGCTCACGAGGGGTTGAGGATACGCAGTATTTT
>TRBV19|TRBD1|TRBJ1-2|-
CASSPPGTGGIYGYTF
TGTGCCAGTAGTCCCCCCGGGACAGGGGGCATATATGGCTACACCTTC
>TRBV18|-|TRBJ2-5|-
CASSPRVGETETQYF
TGTGCCAGCTCACCACGTGTTGGGGAGACAGAGACCCAGTACTTC
>TRBV7-9|-|TRBJ1-4|once
CASSSYGDPTGEKLFF
TGTGCCAGCAGCTCCTATGGGGACCCGACGGGTGAAAAACTGTTTTTT
>TRBV7-8|-|TRBJ1-1|-
CASSFNRANTEAFF
TGTGCCAGCAGCTTTAATCGGGCGAACACTGAAGCTTTCTTT
>TRBV18|-|TRBJ1-1|few
CASSPPGVTEAFF
TGTGCCAGCTCACCACCGGGGGTCACTGAAGCTTTCTTT
>TRBV29-1|-|TRBJ2-5|once
CSVARVQETQYF
TGCAGCGTTGCAAGAGTCCAAGAGACCCAGTACTTC
>TRBV13|-|TRBJ1-1|once
CASSLGETVAAFF
TGTGCCAGCAGCCTCGGTGAGACGGTCGCAGCTTTCTTT
>TRBV15|-|TRBJ1-4|-
CAIAGDLFATNEKLFF
TGTGCCATCGCAGGGGACCTCTTTGCAACTAATGAAAAACTGTTTTTT
>TRBV28|TRBD2|TRBJ2-7|-
CASSPEGLGRYYEQYF
TGTGCCAGCAGTCCCGAAGGACTAGGGCGCTACTACGAGCAGTACTTC
>TRBV28|-|TRBJ1-1|-
CASKRTMGTEAFF
TGTGCCAGCAAAAGGACAATGGGGACTGAAGCTTTCTTT
>TRBV9|-|TRBJ1-2|-
CASSVAGSDYGYTF
TGTGCCAGCAGCGTAGCAGGATCTGACTATGGCTACACCTTC
>TRBV30|-|TRBJ2-1|-
CAWSLRNEQFF
TGTGCCTGGAGTCTACGCAATGAGCAGTTCTTC
>TRBV28|-|TRBJ2-5|once
CASSRAGYQETQYF
TGTGCCAGCAGTAGGGCCGGGTACCAAGAGACCCAGTACTTC
>TRBV18|-|TRBJ2-7|-
CASSPFADNYEQYF
TGTGCCAGCTCACCTTTCGCCGATAACTACGAGCAGTACTTC
>TRBV4-2|TRBD2|TRBJ2-3|-
CASSLEELAGGHADTQYF
TGTGCCAGCAGCCTCGAGGAGCTAGCGGGAGGGCACGCAGATACGCAGTATTTT
>TRBV7-3|-|TRBJ2-5|-
CASAGTNEETQYF
TGTGCCAGTGCAGGGACAAACGAAGAGACCCAGTACTTC
>TRBV5-4|TRBD2|TRBJ2-3|-
CASSLDPSGFSTDTQYF
TGTGCCAGCAGCTTGGACCCTAGCGGGTTTAGCACAGATACGCAGTATTTT
>TRBV2|-|TRBJ2-1|-
CASSGGRFNEQFF
TGTGCCAGCAGCGGGGGTAGATTTAATGAGCAGTTCTTC
>TRBV28|TRBD1|TRBJ2-3|-
CASSSDRGGTDTQYF
TGTGCCAGCAGTTCCGACAGGGGGGGCACAGATACGCAGTATTTT
>TRBV11-3|TRBD1|TRBJ1-1|-
CASSLQGGDTEAFF
TGTGCCAGCAGCCTCCAGGGGGGGGACACTGAAGCTTTCTTT
>TRBV7-9|-|TRBJ1-3|-
CASSPAGGNTIYF
TGTGCCAGCAGCCCCGCCGGAGGAAACACCATATATTTT
>TRBV5-1|TRBD1|TRBJ2-5|-
CASSSGTGGFETQYF
TGCGCCAGCAGCTCCGGGACAGGGGGTTTTGAGACCCAGTACTTC
>TRBV7-3|-|TRBJ2-5|-
CASSLIQQETQYF
TGTGCCAGCAGCTTAATACAGCAAGAGACCCAGTACTTC
>TRBV7-2|-|TRBJ2-7|-
CASSLAAYSTYEQYF
TGTGCCAGCAGCTTAGCGGCGTATTCGACCTACGAGCAGTACTTC
>TRBV6-1|TRBD2|TRBJ2-1|-
CASSDGLAGGNEQFF
TGTGCCAGCAGTGACGGGCTAGCGGGAGGGAATGAGCAGTTCTTC
>TRBV5-4|-|TRBJ2-7|-
CASSLVGGATYEQYF
TGTGCCAGCAGCTTGGTGGGCGGGGCCACCTACGAGCAGTACTTC